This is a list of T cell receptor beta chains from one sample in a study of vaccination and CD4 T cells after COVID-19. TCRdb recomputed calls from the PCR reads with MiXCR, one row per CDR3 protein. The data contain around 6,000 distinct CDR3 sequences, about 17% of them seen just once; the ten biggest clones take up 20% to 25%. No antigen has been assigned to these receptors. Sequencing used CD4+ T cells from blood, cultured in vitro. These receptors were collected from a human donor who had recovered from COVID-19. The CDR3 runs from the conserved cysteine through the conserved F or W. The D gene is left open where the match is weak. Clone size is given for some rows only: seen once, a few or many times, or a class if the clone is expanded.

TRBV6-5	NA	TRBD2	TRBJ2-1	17	TGTGCCAGCAGTTTCACAGCGGGGGGCCCTGTTAACAATGAGCAGTTCTTC	CASSFTAGGPVNNEQFF
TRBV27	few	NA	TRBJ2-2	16	TGTGCCAGCAGTCCCCCAGGGACAAGGAACACCGGGGAGCTGTTTTTT	CASSPPGTRNTGELFF
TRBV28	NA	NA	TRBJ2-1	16	TGTGCCAGCAGTTCCCCTCGGATTAACTCCTACAATGAGCAGTTCTTC	CASSSPRINSYNEQFF
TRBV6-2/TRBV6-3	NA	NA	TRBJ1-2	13	TGTGCCAGCAGTTGGAACGAGGGCTATGGCTACACCTTC	CASSWNEGYGYTF
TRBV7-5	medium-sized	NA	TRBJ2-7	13	NA	CISVSERAYEQYF
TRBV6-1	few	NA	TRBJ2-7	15	TGTGCCAGCAGTGAAGAAAGGTCCGCCCCCTACGAGCAGTACTTC	CASSEERSAPYEQYF
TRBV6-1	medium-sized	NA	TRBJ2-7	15	TGTGCCAGCAGTCCTTGGGAGAGGGGGTCCTACGAGCAGTACTTC	CASSPWERGSYEQYF
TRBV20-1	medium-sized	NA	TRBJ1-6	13	TGCAGTGCCGAGGGACCTCCGGATTCACCCCTCCACTTT	CSAEGPPDSPLHF
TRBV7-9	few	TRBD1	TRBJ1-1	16	TGTGCCAGCAGCTTTGCCGGGACAGGATTGAACACTGAAGCTTTCTTT	CASSFAGTGLNTEAFF
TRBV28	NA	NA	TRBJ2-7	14	TGTGCCAGCAGTGGGGCAGGGACGATCTACGAGCAGTACTTC	CASSGAGTIYEQYF
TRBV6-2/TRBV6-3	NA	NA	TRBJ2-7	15	TGTGCCAGCACCCCAGGTGGGGGGATCTCCTACGAGCAGTACTTC	CASTPGGGISYEQYF